This passage covers 3 T cell receptor beta chains from one sample sequenced in a study of tumor-infiltrating T cells and Merkel cell polyomavirus. Study at large: The T cells studied were KLL-specific CD8+ cells against Merkel polyomavirus.

Every patient's tumor was robustly positive for Merkel cell polyomavirus Large T antigen on immunohistochemistry. Here immunoSEQ multiplex PCR was the method, and the copy in TCRdb shows in-frame clones only, minus some. The repertoire holds 25,000 or so clones, with nearly 90% as singletons. The sample comprised lymph node tissue. The receptors shown here come from a man aged 50 or older with Merkel cell carcinoma.

The rearrangement joins TRBV7-2 to TRBJ2-3, with 12 bases lining up with TRBD2. CDR3 length: 15 amino acids. Losses at the gene ends were 3 bases for V and 3 bases for J; bases not matched to a gene: 1. Germline V gene data show CDR1 as SGHTA and CDR2 as FQGNSA. CDR3 DNA: TGTGCCAGCAGCTTTACTAGCGGGGGGACAGATACGCAGTATTTT. It specifies CASSFTSGGTDTQYF.

The chain couples TRBV28 to TRBJ2-5, with 7 nucleotides matching TRBD1. The tail of the sequence fits TRBJ2-7 better, so the J call may be wrong. The CDR3 consists of 16 residues. Germline V gives CDR1 MDHEN, CDR2 SYDVKM. CDR3 protein: CASSLSTGDPSYEQYF. DNA for the CDR3: TGTGCCAGCAGTTTAAGCACAGGGGACCCTTCCTACGAGCAGTACTTC.

V and J are TRBV28 and TRBJ2-7; D not certain. This CDR3 region has 12 residues. Germline values: CDR1 MDHEN, CDR2 SYDVKM. V lost 6 bases and J 3 bases, leaving 9 bases between the germline ends. CDR3 protein: CASRTTVYEQYF. In nucleotides, the CDR3 is TGTGCCAGCAGAACCACAGTCTACGAGCAGTACTTC.